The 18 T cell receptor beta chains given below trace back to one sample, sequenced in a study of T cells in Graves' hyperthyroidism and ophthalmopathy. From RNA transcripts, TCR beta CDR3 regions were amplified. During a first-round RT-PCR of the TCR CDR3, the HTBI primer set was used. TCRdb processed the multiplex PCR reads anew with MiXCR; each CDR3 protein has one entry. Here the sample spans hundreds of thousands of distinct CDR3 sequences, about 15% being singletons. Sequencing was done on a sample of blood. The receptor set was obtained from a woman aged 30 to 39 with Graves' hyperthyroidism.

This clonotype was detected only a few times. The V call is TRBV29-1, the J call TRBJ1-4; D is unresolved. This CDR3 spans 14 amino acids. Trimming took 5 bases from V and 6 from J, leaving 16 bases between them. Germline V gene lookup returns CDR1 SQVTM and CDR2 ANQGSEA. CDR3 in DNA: TGCAGCGTTATATTCCCCGTATGGCATGAAAAACTGTTTTTT. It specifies CSVIFPVWHEKLFF.

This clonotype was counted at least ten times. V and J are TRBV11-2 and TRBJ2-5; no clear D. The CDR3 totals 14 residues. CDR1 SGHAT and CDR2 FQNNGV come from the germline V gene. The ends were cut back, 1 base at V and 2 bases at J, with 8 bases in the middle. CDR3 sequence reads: CASSLVVGQETQYF. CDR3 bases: TGTGCCAGCAGCTTAGTGGTAGGACAAGAGACCCAGTACTTC. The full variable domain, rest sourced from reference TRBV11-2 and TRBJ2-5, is EAGVAQSPRYKIIEKRQSVAFWCNPISGHATLYWYQQILGQGPKLLIQFQNNGVVDDSQLPKDRFSAERLKGVDSTLKIQPAKLEDSAVYLCASSLVVGQETQYFGPGTRLLVL.

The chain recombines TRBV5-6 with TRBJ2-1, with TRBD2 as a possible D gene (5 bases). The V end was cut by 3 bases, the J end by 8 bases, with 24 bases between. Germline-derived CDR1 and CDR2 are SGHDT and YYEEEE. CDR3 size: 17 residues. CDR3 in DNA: TGTGCCAGCAGCTCAGGATGGACCAGGACTGGATTACATGAGCAGTTCTTC. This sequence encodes CASSSGWTRTGLHEQFF.

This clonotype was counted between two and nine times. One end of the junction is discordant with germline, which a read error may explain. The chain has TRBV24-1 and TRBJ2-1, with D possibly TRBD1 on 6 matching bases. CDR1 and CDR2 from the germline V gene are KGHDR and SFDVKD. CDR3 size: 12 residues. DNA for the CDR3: TGTGCCACAAGTGGGGGCCCCAGTGAGCAGTTCTTC. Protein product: CATSGGPSEQFF.

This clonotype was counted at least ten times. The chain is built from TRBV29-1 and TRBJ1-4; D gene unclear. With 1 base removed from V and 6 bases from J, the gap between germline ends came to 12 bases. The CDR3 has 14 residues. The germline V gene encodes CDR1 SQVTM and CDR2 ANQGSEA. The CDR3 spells CSVEGVYGDEKLFF. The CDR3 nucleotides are TGCAGCGTTGAAGGAGTTTACGGAGATGAAAAACTGTTTTTT.

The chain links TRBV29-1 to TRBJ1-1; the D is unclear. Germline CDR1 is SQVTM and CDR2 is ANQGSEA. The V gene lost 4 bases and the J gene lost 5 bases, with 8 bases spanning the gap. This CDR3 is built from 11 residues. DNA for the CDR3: TGCAGCGTTGGGGAAGGGACTGAAGCTTTCTTT. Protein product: CSVGEGTEAFF.

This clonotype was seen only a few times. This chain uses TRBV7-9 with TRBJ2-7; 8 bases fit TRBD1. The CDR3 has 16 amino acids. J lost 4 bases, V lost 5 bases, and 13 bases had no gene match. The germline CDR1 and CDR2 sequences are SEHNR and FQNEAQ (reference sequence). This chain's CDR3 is CASSPPPPDREYEQYF. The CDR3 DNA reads TGTGCCAGCAGCCCTCCCCCCCCGGACAGGGAATACGAGCAGTACTTC.

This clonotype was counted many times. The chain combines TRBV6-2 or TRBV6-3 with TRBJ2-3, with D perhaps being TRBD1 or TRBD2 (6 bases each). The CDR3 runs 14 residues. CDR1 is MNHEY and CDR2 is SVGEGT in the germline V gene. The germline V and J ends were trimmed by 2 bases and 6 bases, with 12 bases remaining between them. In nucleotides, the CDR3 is TGTGCCAGCAGTTACCCCTTGGGGGGCGATACGCAGTATTTT. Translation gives CASSYPLGGDTQYF.

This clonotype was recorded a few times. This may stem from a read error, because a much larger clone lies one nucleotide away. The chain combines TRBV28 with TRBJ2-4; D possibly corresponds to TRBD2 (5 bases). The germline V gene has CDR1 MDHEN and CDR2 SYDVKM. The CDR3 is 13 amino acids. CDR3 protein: CTSNGGIRDIQYF. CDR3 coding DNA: TGTACCAGCAATGGAGGAATTCGGGACATTCAGTACTTC.

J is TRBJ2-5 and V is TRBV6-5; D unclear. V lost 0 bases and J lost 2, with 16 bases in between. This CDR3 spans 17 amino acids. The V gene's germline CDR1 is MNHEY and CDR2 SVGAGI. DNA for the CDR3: TGTGCCAGCAGTTACTCGAACCTGGCCAGGAGACAAGAGACCCAGTACTTC. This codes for CASSYSNLARRQETQYF.

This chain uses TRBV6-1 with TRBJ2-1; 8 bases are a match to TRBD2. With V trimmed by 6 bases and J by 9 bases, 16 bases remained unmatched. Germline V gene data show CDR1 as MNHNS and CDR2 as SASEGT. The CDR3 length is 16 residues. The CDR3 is CASRRNSGIEGGEQFF. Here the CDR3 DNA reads TGTGCCAGCAGGAGGAATAGCGGGATAGAGGGGGGTGAGCAGTTCTTC.

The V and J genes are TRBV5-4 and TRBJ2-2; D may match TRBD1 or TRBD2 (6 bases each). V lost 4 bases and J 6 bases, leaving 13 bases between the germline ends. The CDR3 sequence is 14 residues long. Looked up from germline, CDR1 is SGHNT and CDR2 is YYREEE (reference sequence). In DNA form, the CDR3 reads TGTGCCAGCAGCCCCGACCGGGGGCCCGGGGAGCTGTTTTTT. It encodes CASSPDRGPGELFF.

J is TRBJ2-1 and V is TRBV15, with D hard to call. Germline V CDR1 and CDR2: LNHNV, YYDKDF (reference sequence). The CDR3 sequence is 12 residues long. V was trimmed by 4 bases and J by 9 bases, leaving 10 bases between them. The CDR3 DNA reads TGTGCCACCAGCATTTTAACGGGTGAGCAGTTCTTC. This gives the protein CATSILTGEQFF. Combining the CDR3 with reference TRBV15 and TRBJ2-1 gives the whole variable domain DAMVIQNPRYQVTQFGKPVTLSCSQTLNHNVMYWYQQKSSQAPKLLFHYYDKDFNNEADTPDNFQSRRPNTSFCFLDIRSPGLGDTAMYLCATSILTGEQFFGPGTRLTVL.

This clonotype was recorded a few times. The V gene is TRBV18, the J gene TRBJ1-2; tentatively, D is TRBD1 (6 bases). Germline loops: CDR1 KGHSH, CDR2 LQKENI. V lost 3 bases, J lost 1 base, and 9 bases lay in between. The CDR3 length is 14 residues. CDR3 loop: CASSPNRDNYGYTF. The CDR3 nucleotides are TGTGCCAGCTCACCCAACAGGGATAACTATGGCTACACCTTC.

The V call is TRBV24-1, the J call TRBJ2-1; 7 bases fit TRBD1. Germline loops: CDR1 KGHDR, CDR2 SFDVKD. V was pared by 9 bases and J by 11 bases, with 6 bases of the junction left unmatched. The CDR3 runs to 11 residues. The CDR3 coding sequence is TGTGCCACCGGGACAGAGAATAAGCAGTTCTTC. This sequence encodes CATGTENKQFF.

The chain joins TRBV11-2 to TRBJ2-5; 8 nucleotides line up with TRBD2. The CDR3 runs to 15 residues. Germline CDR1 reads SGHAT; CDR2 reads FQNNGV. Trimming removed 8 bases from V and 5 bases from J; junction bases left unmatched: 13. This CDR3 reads CASAFGGGTSETQYF. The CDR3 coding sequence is TGTGCCAGCGCCTTCGGCGGGGGGACCAGCGAGACCCAGTACTTC.

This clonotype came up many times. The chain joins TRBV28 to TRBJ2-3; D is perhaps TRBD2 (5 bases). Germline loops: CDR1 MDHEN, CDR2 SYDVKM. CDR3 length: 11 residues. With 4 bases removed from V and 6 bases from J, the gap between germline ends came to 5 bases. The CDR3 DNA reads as TGTGCCAGCAGTTGGAGGGATACGCAGTATTTT. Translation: CASSWRDTQYF.

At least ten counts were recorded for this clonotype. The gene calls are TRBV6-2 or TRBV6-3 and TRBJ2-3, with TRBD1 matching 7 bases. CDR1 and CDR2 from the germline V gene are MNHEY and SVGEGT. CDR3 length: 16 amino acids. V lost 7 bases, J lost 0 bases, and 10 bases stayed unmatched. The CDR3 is CASTGRDSGSTDTQYF. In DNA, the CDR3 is TGTGCCAGCACCGGACGGGACAGTGGCAGCACAGATACGCAGTATTTT.